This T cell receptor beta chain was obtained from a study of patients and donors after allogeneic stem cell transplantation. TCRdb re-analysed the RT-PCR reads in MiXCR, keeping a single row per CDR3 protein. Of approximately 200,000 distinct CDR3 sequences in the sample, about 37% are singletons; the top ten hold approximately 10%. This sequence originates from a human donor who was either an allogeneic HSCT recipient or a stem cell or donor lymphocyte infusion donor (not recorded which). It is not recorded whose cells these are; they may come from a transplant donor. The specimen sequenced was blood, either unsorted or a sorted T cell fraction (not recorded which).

CDR3 loop: CASSQPGLAGEDTQYF. The CDR3 DNA reads as TGCGCCAGCAGCCAACCGGGACTAGCGGGGGAAGATACGCAGTATTTT. The genes are TRBV4-1 and TRBJ2-3, with TRBD2 identical over 14 bases. The CDR3 covers 16 residues. Per germline, CDR1 MGHRA and CDR2 YSYEKL. The V and J ends lost 2 bases and 5 bases, in that order; junction bases with no gene match: 3.